This TCR beta chain was sequenced during a study of shared clonotypes between healthy human individuals. Study-wide results and limits: The sole specimen, blood, was sampled, and tissue repertoires likely differ. Sequencing depth was expected to affect clonotype sharing among donors.

As processed by the authors: From ImmunoSEQ came sequences covering only the junction and carrying no quality scores, so filtering differed. TCRdb's table, derived via immunoSEQ multiplex PCR, lists solely in-frame clones and lacks some. V and J calls and clone size are as listed in that table; D and trimming were resolved from the DNA. This sample has under 600,000 clones, with 90% to 97% found just once. It was into CD45RA+ naive and CD45RA-negative memory subsets that the CD4+ cells were split. Comments on this clone: Its specificity is not known.

This CDR3 spans 13 amino acids. Germline V gives CDR1 LNHDA, CDR2 SQIVND (reference sequence). Between the trimmed V and J ends, which lost 6 bases and 5 bases, there was a span of 13 bases. This sequence joins TRBV19 and TRBJ1-2, with a tentative D call TRBD1 (6 bases). This clonotype was sampled from a woman aged 25 to 39 in good health. Sequenced sample: naive CD4+ T cells sorted from blood. Sample subset: CD45RA+ positively selected. The CDR3 DNA is TGTGCCAGTAGGGAAGGACAGACATATGGCTACACCTTC. It specifies CASREGQTYGYTF. Full variable domain (outside the CDR3, taken from reference TRBV19 and TRBJ1-2): DGGITQSPKYLFRKEGQNVTLSCEQNLNHDAMYWYRQDPGQGLRLIYYSQIVNDFQKGDIAEGYSVSREKKESFPLTVTSAQKNPTAFYLCASREGQTYGYTFGSGTRLTVV.